This T cell receptor (beta chain) derives from a study of T cell repertoires in cytomegalovirus infection. This CDR3 is built from 17 residues. The germline CDR1 and CDR2 sequences are DFQATT and SNEGSKA (reference sequence). V gave up 6 bases and J gave up 2 bases; unmatched junction bases: 11. Details on this clonotype: Its specificity is not known.

Each CDR3 protein gets one entry after TCRdb re-called the reads with MiXCR. The table shows about 740,000 distinct CDR3 sequences, with 30% to 40% occurring only once. The specimen was cultured PBMCs, collected from culture after CMV antigen stimulation. J is TRBJ2-3 and V is TRBV20-1, with TRBD2 matching over 13 bases. This receptor was identified in a human donor in good health (CMV status not recorded). Some clones in this sample may be carry-over from other donors' samples. The CDR3 sequence is CSARTSGRDGATDTQYF. CDR3 nucleotide sequence: TGCAGTGCCAGAACTAGCGGGAGGGACGGGGCCACAGATACGCAGTATTTT.